A single sample is the source of the 14 T cell receptor beta chains below, sequenced in a study of identical twins. One entry per CDR3 protein results from TCRdb running MiXCR on the 5' RACE reads. The data show some 690,000 distinct CDR3 sequences, roughly 20% seen once. This same sample was also taken into another study, of T cells expressing NK-cell markers.

Sequencing used PBMCs. All receptors derive from a woman between 18 and 30 years old in good health.

CDR3 region: CASSPNGAGEVDEQYF. The CDR3 coding sequence is TGCGCCAGCAGCCCGAACGGGGCGGGAGAAGTCGACGAGCAGTACTTC. V usage is TRBV5-1 and J usage is TRBJ2-7; TRBD2 matches at 7 bases. The trim removed 4 bases at V and 5 bases at J, leaving 15 bases unmatched. Germline values: CDR1 SGHRS, CDR2 YFSETQ. The CDR3 is 16 residues long.

This chain uses TRBV7-6 with TRBJ1-1; no clear D. With 0 bases removed from V and 2 bases from J, the gap between germline ends came to 7 bases. There are 14 residues in the CDR3. Germline V gene data show CDR1 as SGHVS and CDR2 as FNYEAQ. The CDR3 reads CASSLAWPNTEAFF. The CDR3 DNA follows: TGTGCCAGCAGCTTAGCGTGGCCTAACACTGAAGCTTTCTTT.

Ten or more counts support this clonotype. The chain carries TRBV5-1 and TRBJ2-1; no reliable D call. Trimming took off 4 bases at V and 8 bases at J, with 13 bases between the two ends. Germline CDR1 SGHRS, CDR2 YFSETQ. The CDR3 extends over 13 amino acids. CDR3 DNA sequence: TGCGCCAGCAGCCCCGGTCTGGTCGATGAGCAGTTCTTC. Translation gives CASSPGLVDEQFF.

The chain recombines TRBV12-3 or TRBV12-4 with TRBJ1-1, with D unresolved. Between the trimmed V and J ends, which lost 0 bases and 1 base, there was a span of 6 bases. The CDR3 runs to 14 residues. The CDR3 is CASSLAVPNTEAFF. As DNA, the CDR3 is TGTGCCAGCAGTTTAGCGGTACCGAACACTGAAGCTTTCTTT.

The chain links TRBV13 to TRBJ2-1; TRBD2 agrees at 12 bases. In germline, CDR1 is PRHDT, CDR2 FYEKMQ (reference sequence). The CDR3 length is 15 residues. V lost 6 bases and J lost 8; bases outside the gene matches: 8. CDR3 in DNA: TGTGCCAGCAGGCAGACGGGACTAGCGGGCTATGAGCAGTTCTTC. Protein: CASRQTGLAGYEQFF.

The table lists this clonotype with many counts. This chain uses TRBV9 with TRBJ2-7; the D is unclear. From germline, CDR1 is SGDLS and CDR2 YYNGEE. Trimming took off 0 bases at V and 6 bases at J, with 10 bases between the two ends. This CDR3 region has 13 residues. The CDR3 DNA follows: TGTGCCAGCAGCGTAGCCTATTCGGGCGAGCAGTACTTC. Protein product: CASSVAYSGEQYF.

V is TRBV12-3 or TRBV12-4 and J is TRBJ2-7; possibly TRBD2 for D (5 bases). This CDR3 has 14 residues. Trimming removed 6 bases from V and 3 bases from J, with 15 bases in between. The CDR3 loop is CASRSSIGVYEQYF. CDR3 sequence (DNA): TGTGCCAGCAGGTCTAGCATAGGAGTCTACGAGCAGTACTTC.

This clonotype was seen many times. The genes are TRBV20-1 and TRBJ1-5; 9 nucleotides align to TRBD1. Per germline, CDR1 DFQATT and CDR2 SNEGSKA (reference sequence). With 5 bases clipped from V and 4 bases from J, the junction kept 3 bases outside the gene matches. This CDR3 is 13 amino acids long. Here the CDR3 reads CSAAGTGNQPQHF. The CDR3, as DNA: TGCAGTGCTGCCGGGACAGGGAATCAGCCCCAGCATTTT.

This clonotype was observed a few times. The chain recombines TRBV20-1 with TRBJ2-1; 7 nucleotides align to TRBD2. The CDR3 length is 13 residues. The V gene's germline CDR1 is DFQATT and CDR2 SNEGSKA (reference sequence). Unmatched junction bases numbered 2, after V lost 4 bases and J lost 2 bases. The CDR3 sequence is CSATGLAYNEQFF. The CDR3 bases are TGCAGTGCTACCGGACTAGCCTACAATGAGCAGTTCTTC.

This chain joins TRBV29-1 and TRBJ2-6; D may be TRBD1 or TRBD2 (5 bases each). This CDR3 spans 15 amino acids. Trimming removed 4 bases at V and 0 bases at J, with 10 bases between. CDR1 SQVTM and CDR2 ANQGSEA come from the germline V gene. CDR3 sequence reads: CSVAGRSSGANVLTF. In DNA, the CDR3 is TGCAGCGTTGCGGGACGGAGCTCTGGGGCCAACGTCCTGACTTTC.

The genes are TRBV20-1 and TRBJ1-1; 7 bases agree with TRBD1. CDR1 and CDR2 from the germline V gene are DFQATT and SNEGSKA (reference sequence). CDR3 size: 14 residues. V trimming: 0 bases; J trimming: 4 bases; junction bases outside the gene matches: 5. Written as DNA, the CDR3 is TGCAGTGCTAGAGATTTGGCAGGGGGCACTGAAGCTTTCTTT. It yields the protein CSARDLAGGTEAFF.

The sample holds many counts of this clonotype. The V and J genes are TRBV11-2 and TRBJ1-1; a possible D gene is TRBD1 (6 bases). Looked up from germline, CDR1 is SGHAT and CDR2 is FQNNGV. This CDR3 comprises 13 residues. Trimming stripped 3 bases from V and 11 bases from J, with 16 bases between. The CDR3 nucleotides read TGTGCCAGCAGCTTTACAGGGAGGGGTAAGGCTTTCTTT. This sequence encodes CASSFTGRGKAFF.

This clonotype was seen a few times. CDR3: CASSSHPTENTIYF. As DNA, the CDR3 is TGCGCCAGCAGCTCCCACCCCACGGAAAACACCATATATTTT. J is TRBJ1-3 and V is TRBV5-1, with no clear D. V lost 3 bases and J 6 bases, leaving 13 bases between the germline ends. CDR1 is SGHRS, CDR2 YFSETQ, per germline. The CDR3 covers 14 residues.

This clonotype was detected a few times. CDR3 protein: CASSLEGRNYGYTF. CDR3 nucleotide sequence: TGTGCCAGCAGCTTAGAGGGGCGAAACTATGGCTACACCTTC. The V and J genes are TRBV5-5 and TRBJ1-2; D is perhaps TRBD1 (5 bases). V gave up 2 bases and J gave up 2 bases, with 10 bases separating them. This CDR3 is built from 14 residues. Germline CDR1 and CDR2: SGHKS and YYEKEE (reference sequence).